This TCR beta chain was documented in a study of Graves' ophthalmopathy and Graves' hyperthyroidism. Whole-study results and caveats: Most thyroid clonotypes expanded beyond 0.001 frequency were also found in blood.

For this clonotype: Its antigen remains unknown.

Germline V lookup: CDR1 DFQATT, CDR2 SNEGSKA (reference sequence). V was trimmed by 6 bases and J by 1 base, leaving 18 bases between them. The CDR3 spans 15 residues. Investigators amplified TCR beta CDR3 regions from RNA transcripts. RT-PCR with HTBI primers came first, then second-round multiplex PCR. TCRdb re-called the multiplex PCR reads with MiXCR, one entry per CDR3 protein. This table holds about 620,000 distinct CDR3 sequences, 20% to 25% found once. This rearrangement joins TRBV20-1 to TRBJ1-1; D gene uncertain. The sequenced material came from peripheral blood. This TCR was recovered from a woman in her late teens or twenties with stable Graves' hyperthyroidism. Some clones in this sample may be carry-over from other donors' samples. CDR3 in amino acids: CSAKRTAPRNTEAFF. The CDR3, as DNA: TGCAGTGCGAAGCGGACGGCCCCGAGGAACACTGAAGCTTTCTTT.